The entry that follows covers one T cell receptor (beta chain) sequence. Its cognate antigen has yet to be identified. No base quality values were provided; no much bigger clone lies one nucleotide off. These data originate in a study of blood T cell repertoires in COVID-19 (TCRdb year 2020). About the study as a whole: Collaborator samples came from the United States, Italy and Spain and covered acute and convalescent phases of COVID-19. The samples were drawn from the first 160 participants of the ongoing ImmuneRACE study and from 1,200 or so subjects provided by 6 global collaborators. Subjects who had been exposed to COVID-19, were actively infected with it, or had recovered from it provided the deeply sampled blood TCRbeta repertoires that made up the dataset. The repertoires were released in a freely available public database intended as a resource for research on the immune response to SARS-CoV-2. The material from the prospective study consisted of cDNA or gDNA derived from T cells, B-cell-depleted T cells, or PBMCs. The sample metadata nearly always contained a de-identified subject ID, COVID-19 status, age in years and sex. Where available, HLA class I and class II types were taken from metadata supplied by the sample provider and were not determined by assay-based typing. Overall results and qualifications from the work: The amount of clinical and demographic metadata varied by source and participant and was provided uncurated.

TCRbeta CDR3 regions were amplified from genomic DNA using the immunoSEQ Assay, a bias-controlled multiplex PCR. The study's processing was this. Nucleated cell counts per sample were estimated from amplification of reference gene primers within the assay. Sequence reads were collapsed and filtered to measure the absolute abundance of every unique TCRbeta CDR3 rearrangement. Productive Simpson clonality was computed per sample as the square root of Simpson's diversity index over productive rearrangements. The immuneACCESS repertoire file appears here via TCRdb, limited to in-frame rearrangements. These files lack a portion of the clones; in checked studies, under half of the deficit traces to unresolved V genes, and the cause of the others is not known. V and J calls and clone size are copied from that table; D and trimming were computed from the DNA. The sample table records a few hundred thousand clones; approximately 82% of these occur just once. In total, the top ten clones hold 5% of the sample.

Spanning cysteine to phenylalanine, the CDR3 consists of 18 amino acids. Only the CDR3 part of the read is kept: 54 bases, read in frame from the first base. Taken from the germline V gene, the CDR1 and CDR2 loops are SGDLS and YYNGEE. V is pruned by 3 bases and J by 0 bases, leaving 9 bases of the junction without a gene match. Enrolling through a virtual design, the prospective study's participants ranged in age from roughly 18 to 89 years and lived across roughly 24 United States geographic areas. In the prospective study, participants were assigned to cohorts based on the clinical history participants reported in a screening survey and a study questionnaire. Exposed participants had been in contact with someone with a PCR-confirmed or clinician-diagnosed COVID-19 case within 2 weeks of study entry. Each participant in the prospective study had whole blood, serum and a nasopharyngeal or oropharyngeal swab collected by mobile phlebotomists. Prospective study participants could optionally give additional blood draws and questionnaires over a roughly 2-month period. Prospective study blood samples were shipped either frozen or at room temperature before DNA extraction.

The receptor was derived from a middle-aged man who had been exposed to COVID-19. The chain is assembled from TRBV9 and TRBJ1-3; 10 bases in the junction line up with TRBD1. The source material was PBMCs or T cells enriched from blood (not recorded which). The DNA reads TGTGCCAGCAGCGGAGGACAGGGGGGGACCTTCTCTGGAAACACCATATATTTT. Its product reads: CASSGGQGGTFSGNTIYF.